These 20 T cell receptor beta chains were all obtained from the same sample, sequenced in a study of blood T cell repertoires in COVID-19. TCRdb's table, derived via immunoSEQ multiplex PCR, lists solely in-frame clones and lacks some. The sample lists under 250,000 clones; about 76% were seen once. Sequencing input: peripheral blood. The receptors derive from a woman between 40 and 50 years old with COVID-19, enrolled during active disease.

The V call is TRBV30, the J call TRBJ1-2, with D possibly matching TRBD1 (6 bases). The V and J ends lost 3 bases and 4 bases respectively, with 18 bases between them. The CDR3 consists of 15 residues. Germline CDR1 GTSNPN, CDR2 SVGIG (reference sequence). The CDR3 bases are TGTGCCTGGAGATCCTATACTCGGGGGGCCTATGGCTACACCTTC. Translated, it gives CAWRSYTRGAYGYTF.

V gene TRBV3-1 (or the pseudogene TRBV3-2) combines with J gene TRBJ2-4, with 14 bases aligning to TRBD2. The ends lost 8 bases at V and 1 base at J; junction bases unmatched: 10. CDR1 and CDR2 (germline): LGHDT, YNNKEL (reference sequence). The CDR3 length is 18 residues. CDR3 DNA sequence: TGTGCCAGCTGCCCGACTAGCGGGGGGGCGACGGCCAAAAACATTCAGTACTTC. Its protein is CASCPTSGGATAKNIQYF.

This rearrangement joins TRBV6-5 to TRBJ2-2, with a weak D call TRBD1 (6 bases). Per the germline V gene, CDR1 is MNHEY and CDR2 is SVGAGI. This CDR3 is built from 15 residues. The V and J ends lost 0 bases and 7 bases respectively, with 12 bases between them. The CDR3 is CASSYSGTFHGELFF. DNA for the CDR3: TGTGCCAGCAGTTACTCCGGGACATTTCACGGGGAGCTGTTTTTT.

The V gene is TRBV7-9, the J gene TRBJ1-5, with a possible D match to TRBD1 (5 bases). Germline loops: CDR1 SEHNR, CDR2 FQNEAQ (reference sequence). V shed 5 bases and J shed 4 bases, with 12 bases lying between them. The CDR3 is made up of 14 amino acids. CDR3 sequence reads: CASSPGQANQPQHF. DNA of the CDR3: TGTGCCAGCAGCCCAGGGCAGGCTAATCAGCCCCAGCATTTT.

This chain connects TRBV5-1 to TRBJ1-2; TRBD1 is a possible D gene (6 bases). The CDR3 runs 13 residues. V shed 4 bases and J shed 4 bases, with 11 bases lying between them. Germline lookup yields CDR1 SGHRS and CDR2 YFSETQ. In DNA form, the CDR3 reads TGCGCCAGCAGCCGGGGACAAACCTATGGCTACACCTTC. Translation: CASSRGQTYGYTF. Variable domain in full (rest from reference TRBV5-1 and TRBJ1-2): KAGVTQTPRYLIKTRGQQVTLSCSPISGHRSVSWYQQTPGQGLQFLFEYFSETQRNKGNFPGRFSGRQFSNSRSEMNVSTLELGDSALYLCASSRGQTYGYTFGSGTRLTVV.

The CDR3 region has the DNA TGCGCCAGCAGCTTGGGAGGGTCGGGCGAGCAGTACTTC. Residues: CASSLGGSGEQYF. The rearrangement joins TRBV5-1 to TRBJ2-7, with TRBD2 as a possible D gene (5 bases). The V gene lost 0 bases and the J gene lost 6 bases, with 10 bases spanning the gap. CDR3 length equals 13 residues. Germline loops: CDR1 SGHRS, CDR2 YFSETQ.

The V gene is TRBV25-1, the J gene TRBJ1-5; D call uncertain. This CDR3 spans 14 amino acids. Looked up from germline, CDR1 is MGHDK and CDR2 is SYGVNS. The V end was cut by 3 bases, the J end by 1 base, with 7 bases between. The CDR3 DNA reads TGTGCCAGCAGTGACCCCATGAGCAATCAGCCCCAGCATTTT. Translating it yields CASSDPMSNQPQHF.

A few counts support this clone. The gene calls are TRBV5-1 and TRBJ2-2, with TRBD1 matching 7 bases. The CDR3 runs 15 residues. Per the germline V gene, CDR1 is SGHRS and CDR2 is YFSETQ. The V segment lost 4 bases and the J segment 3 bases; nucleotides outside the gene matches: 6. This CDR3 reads CASSPRTGDTGELFF. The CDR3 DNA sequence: TGCGCCAGCAGCCCCCGGACAGGAGACACCGGGGAGCTGTTTTTT. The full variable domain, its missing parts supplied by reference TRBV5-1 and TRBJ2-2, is KAGVTQTPRYLIKTRGQQVTLSCSPISGHRSVSWYQQTPGQGLQFLFEYFSETQRNKGNFPGRFSGRQFSNSRSEMNVSTLELGDSALYLCASSPRTGDTGELFFGEGSRLTVL.

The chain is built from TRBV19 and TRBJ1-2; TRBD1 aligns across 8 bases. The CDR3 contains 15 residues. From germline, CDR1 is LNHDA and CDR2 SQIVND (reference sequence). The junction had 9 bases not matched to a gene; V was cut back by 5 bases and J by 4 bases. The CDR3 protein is CASSPMTGAPYGYTF. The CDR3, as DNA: TGTGCCAGTAGTCCAATGACAGGGGCCCCCTATGGCTACACCTTC.

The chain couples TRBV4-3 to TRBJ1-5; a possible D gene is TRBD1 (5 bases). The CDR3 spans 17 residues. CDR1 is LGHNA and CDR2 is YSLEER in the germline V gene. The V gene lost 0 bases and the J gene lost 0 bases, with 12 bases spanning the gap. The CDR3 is CASSQEAGLFSNQPQHF. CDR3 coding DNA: TGCGCCAGCAGCCAAGAGGCGGGACTGTTTAGCAATCAGCCCCAGCATTTT.

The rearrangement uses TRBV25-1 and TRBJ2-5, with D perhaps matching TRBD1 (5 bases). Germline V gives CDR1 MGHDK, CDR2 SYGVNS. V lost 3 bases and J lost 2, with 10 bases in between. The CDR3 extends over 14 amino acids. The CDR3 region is CASSDLTVQETQYF. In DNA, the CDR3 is TGTGCCAGCAGTGATCTGACAGTTCAAGAGACCCAGTACTTC.

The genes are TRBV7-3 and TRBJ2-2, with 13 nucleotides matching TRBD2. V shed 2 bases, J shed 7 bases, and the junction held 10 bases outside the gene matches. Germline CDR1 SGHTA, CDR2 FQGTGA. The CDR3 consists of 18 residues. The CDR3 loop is CASSLSPLAGGPDGELFF. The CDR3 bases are TGTGCCAGCAGCTTATCCCCACTAGCGGGGGGGCCCGACGGGGAGCTGTTTTTT. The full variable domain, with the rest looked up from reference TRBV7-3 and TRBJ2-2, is GAGVSQTPSNKVTEKGKYVELRCDPISGHTALYWYRQSLGQGPEFLIYFQGTGAADDSGLPNDRFFAVRPEGSVSTLKIQRTERGDSAVYLCASSLSPLAGGPDGELFFGEGSRLTVL.

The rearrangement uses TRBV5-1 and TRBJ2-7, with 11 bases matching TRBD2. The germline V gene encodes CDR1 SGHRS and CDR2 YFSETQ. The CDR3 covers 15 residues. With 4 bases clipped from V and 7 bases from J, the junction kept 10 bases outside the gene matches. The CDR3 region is CASSILAGGVREQYF. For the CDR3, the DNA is TGCGCCAGCAGCATCCTAGCGGGAGGTGTAAGGGAGCAGTACTTC.

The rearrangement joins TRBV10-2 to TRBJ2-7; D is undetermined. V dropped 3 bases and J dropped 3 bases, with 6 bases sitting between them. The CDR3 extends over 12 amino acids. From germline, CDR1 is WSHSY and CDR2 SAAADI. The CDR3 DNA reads TGCGCCAGCAGTGACCCCCTCTACGAGCAGTACTTC. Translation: CASSDPLYEQYF.

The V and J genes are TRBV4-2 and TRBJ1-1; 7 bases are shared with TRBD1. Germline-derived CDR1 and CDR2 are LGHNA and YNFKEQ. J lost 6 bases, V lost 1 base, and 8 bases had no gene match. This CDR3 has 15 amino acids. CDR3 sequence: CASSQVGEGAPEAFF. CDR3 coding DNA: TGTGCCAGCAGCCAAGTGGGTGAGGGGGCCCCTGAAGCTTTCTTT.

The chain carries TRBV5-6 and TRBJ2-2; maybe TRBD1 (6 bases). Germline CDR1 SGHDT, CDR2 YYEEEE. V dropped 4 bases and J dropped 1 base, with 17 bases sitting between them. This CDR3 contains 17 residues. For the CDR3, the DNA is TGTGCCAGCAGCCCACTATCGAGACAGGTGAACACCGGGGAGCTGTTTTTT. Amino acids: CASSPLSRQVNTGELFF.

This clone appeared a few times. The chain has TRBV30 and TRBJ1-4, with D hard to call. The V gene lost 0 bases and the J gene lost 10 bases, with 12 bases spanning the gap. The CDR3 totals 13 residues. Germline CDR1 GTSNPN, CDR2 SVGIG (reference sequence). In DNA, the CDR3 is TGTGCCTGGAGTGTGGGTAGCCGAAGAAAACTGTTTTTT. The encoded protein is CAWSVGSRRKLFF.

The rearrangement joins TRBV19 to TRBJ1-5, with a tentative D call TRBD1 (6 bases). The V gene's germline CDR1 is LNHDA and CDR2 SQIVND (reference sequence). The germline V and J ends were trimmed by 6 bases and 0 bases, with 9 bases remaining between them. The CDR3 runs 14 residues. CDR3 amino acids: CASRQGYSNQPQHF. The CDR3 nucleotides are TGTGCCAGTAGACAGGGTTATAGCAATCAGCCCCAGCATTTT.

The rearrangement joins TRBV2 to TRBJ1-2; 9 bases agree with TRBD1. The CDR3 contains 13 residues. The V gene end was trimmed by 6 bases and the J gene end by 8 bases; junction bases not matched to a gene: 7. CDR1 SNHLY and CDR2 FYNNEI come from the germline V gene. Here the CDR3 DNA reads TGTGCCAGCAGGGACAGGGGAAGAAGAGGCTACACCTTC. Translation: CASRDRGRRGYTF.

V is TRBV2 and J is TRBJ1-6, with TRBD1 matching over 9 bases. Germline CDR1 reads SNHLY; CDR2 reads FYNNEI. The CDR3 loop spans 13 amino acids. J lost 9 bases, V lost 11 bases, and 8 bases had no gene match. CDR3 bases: TGTGCCGGCACGGGACAGGGCTCTTCACCCCTCCACTTT. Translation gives CAGTGQGSSPLHF.